Following are 22 T cell receptor beta chains from one sample sequenced in a study of blood T cell repertoires in COVID-19. The protocol was immunoSEQ multiplex PCR, while the TCRdb copy is restricted to in-frame clones and leaves out a portion. The sample consists of 300,000 to 350,000 clones, 90% of them appearing once. The sequencing sample was made of peripheral blood. The receptors derive from a woman between 25 and 40 years old with COVID-19, enrolled during active disease.

The rearrangement links TRBV11-2 to TRBJ1-1; D unclear. The CDR3 extends over 13 amino acids. Trimming took off 6 bases at V and 5 bases at J, with 13 bases between the two ends. Germline-derived CDR1 and CDR2 are SGHAT and FQNNGV. The CDR3: CASSSVRGTEAFF. DNA for the CDR3: TGTGCCAGCAGTTCCGTCCGGGGTACTGAAGCTTTCTTT.

This clone was seen once. V and J are TRBV12-3 or TRBV12-4 and TRBJ1-1, with D unresolved. The CDR3 is made up of 11 amino acids. Trimming removed 4 bases at V and 7 bases at J, with 7 bases between. The CDR3 spells CASSSLSEAFF. CDR3 coding DNA: TGTGCCAGCAGTTCTCTGAGTGAAGCTTTCTTT.

The count of this clone is one. Other DNA variants within this sample encode the same CDR3. The chain uses TRBV2 and TRBJ1-5; 7 nucleotides agree with TRBD1. The CDR3 totals 14 residues. The V gene's germline CDR1 is SNHLY and CDR2 FYNNEI. V was clipped by 4 bases and J by 2 bases; unmatched bases: 2. CDR3 protein: CASSGQGRNQPQHF. The CDR3 DNA sequence: TGTGCCAGCAGTGGACAGGGTCGCAATCAGCCCCAGCATTTT.

The chain recombines TRBV5-1 with TRBJ2-2; possible D gene TRBD1, 5 bases. Germline V gene sequence: CDR1 SGHRS, CDR2 YFSETQ. The V gene lost 0 bases and the J gene lost 3 bases, with 9 bases spanning the gap. CDR3 size: 15 residues. CDR3: CASSLVQGHTGELFF. The CDR3 bases are TGCGCCAGCAGCTTGGTGCAGGGTCACACCGGGGAGCTGTTTTTT.

This chain links TRBV6-5 with TRBJ1-1; 10 bases match TRBD1. Looked up from germline, CDR1 is MNHEY and CDR2 is SVGAGI. The ends lost 0 bases at V and 5 bases at J; junction bases unmatched: 3. This CDR3 has 15 residues. The CDR3 loop reads CASSYSTGGLTEAFF. The CDR3 coding sequence is TGTGCCAGCAGTTACTCGACAGGGGGCCTGACTGAAGCTTTCTTT.

In its sample, this clone was seen once. The chain uses TRBV7-9 and TRBJ2-2; possible D gene TRBD2, 7 bases. V shed 5 bases and J shed 0 bases, with 16 bases lying between them. Per germline, CDR1 SEHNR and CDR2 FQNEAQ (reference sequence). This CDR3 comprises 17 residues. CDR3 DNA: TGTGCCAGCAGCCAAGTCGGGGGGCCCACGAACACCGGGGAGCTGTTTTTT. Translated, it gives CASSQVGGPTNTGELFF.

The chain couples TRBV6-6 to TRBJ2-5; D might be TRBD2 (6 bases). Per the germline V gene, CDR1 is MNHNY and CDR2 is SVGAGI (reference sequence). Trimming removed 3 bases from V and 2 bases from J, with 16 bases in between. The CDR3 is 16 residues long. CDR3 nucleotides: TGTGCCAGCAGTTATCCTCGGGGAGGAGAACAAGAGACCCAGTACTTC. Protein: CASSYPRGGEQETQYF.

The CDR3 region is CASSEYRGTGELFF. The DNA of the CDR3 is TGTGCCAGCAGTGAGTACAGGGGCACCGGGGAGCTGTTTTTT. The chain links TRBV25-1 to TRBJ2-2, with 7 bases identical to TRBD1. The ends lost 3 bases at V and 4 bases at J; junction bases unmatched: 2. The CDR3 runs to 14 residues. Germline CDR1 is MGHDK and CDR2 is SYGVNS.

The gene calls are TRBV7-6 and TRBJ2-3; the match to TRBD1 covers 11 bases. CDR3 length: 17 amino acids. V was pared by 1 base and J by 1 base, with 4 bases of the junction left unmatched. Germline CDR1 and CDR2: SGHVS and FNYEAQ. As DNA, the CDR3 is TGTGCCAGCAGCTTAGGGGCGGGACAGGGGGGCACAGATACGCAGTATTTT. It yields the protein CASSLGAGQGGTDTQYF.

This clone came up a few times. This chain uses TRBV27 with TRBJ1-1; D is unresolved. Germline V gene lookup returns CDR1 MNHEY and CDR2 SMNVEV (reference sequence). This CDR3 is built from 16 residues. V was shortened by 2 bases and J by 1 base, with 14 bases between the two germline ends. For the CDR3, the DNA is TGTGCCAGCAGTTTACCCCCGGGTCCGAGGAACACTGAAGCTTTCTTT. As protein: CASSLPPGPRNTEAFF.

This clone was seen once. This chain connects TRBV10-3 to TRBJ2-1, with TRBD1 identical over 9 bases. Trimming cost V 6 bases and J 8 bases; bases outside gene matches: 8. This CDR3 has 14 residues. The germline CDR1 and CDR2 sequences are ENHRY and SYGVKD. The CDR3 loop is CAIRETGGRDEQFF. In nucleotides, the CDR3 is TGTGCCATCAGAGAGACAGGGGGAAGAGATGAGCAGTTCTTC.

The chain is built from TRBV28 and TRBJ1-3, with unresolved D. Between the trimmed V and J ends, which lost 2 bases and 0 bases, there was a span of 8 bases. The germline V gene has CDR1 MDHEN and CDR2 SYDVKM. There are 15 residues in the CDR3. The CDR3 loop is CASSLHSRSGNTIYF. As DNA, the CDR3 is TGTGCCAGCAGTTTACACAGTCGCTCTGGAAACACCATATATTTT.

This clone was seen a single time. The chain is built from TRBV21-1 and TRBJ2-1; TRBD2, the table's D call, was not compared with the DNA. TRBV21-1 is marked as a pseudogene. The CDR3 is made up of 14 amino acids. For the CDR3, the DNA is TGTGCCAGTTCCGGGACTAGTCAGGACAATGAGCAGTTCTTC. This sequence encodes CASSGTSQDNEQFF.

Here the CDR3 reads CASSMVRLIGNTIYF. In nucleotides, the CDR3 is TGTGCCAGCAGCATGGTCAGGCTGATCGGAAACACCATATATTTT. The chain employs TRBV7-9 and TRBJ1-3; D ambiguous. The V and J ends lost 5 bases and 4 bases respectively, with 15 bases between them. Germline values: CDR1 SEHNR, CDR2 FQNEAQ (reference sequence). This CDR3 has 15 amino acids.

This chain connects TRBV2 to TRBJ2-1, with 11 bases aligning to TRBD1. This CDR3 contains 15 residues. Germline assignment: CDR1 SNHLY and CDR2 FYNNEI. V shed 6 bases, J shed 3 bases, and the junction held 4 bases outside the gene matches. CDR3 sequence (DNA): TGTGCCAGCAGCTCCGGGACAGGGGGCTACAATGAGCAGTTCTTC. Encoded protein: CASSSGTGGYNEQFF.

This clone was seen a few times. The V and J genes are TRBV27 and TRBJ1-1; 8 bases map to TRBD1. V dropped 2 bases and J dropped 6; count of bases not matched to a gene: 5. The CDR3 sequence is 14 residues long. Looked up from germline, CDR1 is MNHEY and CDR2 is SMNVEV (reference sequence). The CDR3 DNA reads TGTGCCAGCAGTTTAGGTACAGGGGGTGCTGAAGCTTTCTTT. This translates into CASSLGTGGAEAFF.

The chain carries TRBV4-1 and TRBJ2-1, with D maybe TRBD1 (6 bases). CDR1 is MGHRA and CDR2 is YSYEKL in the germline V gene. Between the trimmed V and J ends, which lost 3 bases and 5 bases, there was a span of 14 bases. This CDR3 is built from 15 residues. The CDR3 loop reads CASSQGQWGNNEQFF. CDR3 sequence (DNA): TGCGCCAGCAGCCAGGGACAATGGGGAAACAATGAGCAGTTCTTC.

This chain joins TRBV9 and TRBJ2-7, with 14 bases identical to TRBD2. CDR1 SGDLS and CDR2 YYNGEE come from the germline V gene. The CDR3 is made up of 15 amino acids. V lost 3 bases, J lost 4 bases, and 3 bases stayed unmatched. In nucleotides, the CDR3 is TGTGCCAGCAGCGCGGGGACTAGCGGGAGTTACGAGCAGTACTTC. This sequence encodes CASSAGTSGSYEQYF.

J is TRBJ2-7 and V is TRBV6-5, with D perhaps TRBD1 (6 bases). V shed 5 bases and J shed 3 bases, with 11 bases lying between them. This CDR3 spans 13 amino acids. Per the germline V gene, CDR1 is MNHEY and CDR2 is SVGAGI. DNA of the CDR3: TGTGCCAGCAGTCCCGGACAGCGCTACGAGCAGTACTTC. Its protein is CASSPGQRYEQYF.

CDR3: CASSQDRLAGAPDTQYF. For the CDR3, the DNA is TGCGCCAGCAGCCAAGATAGACTAGCGGGAGCCCCAGATACGCAGTATTTT. This chain uses TRBV4-3 with TRBJ2-3; 12 bases fit TRBD2. This CDR3 has 17 residues. Trimming took 0 bases from V and 4 from J; bases not matched to a gene: 5. Germline CDR1 reads LGHNA; CDR2 reads YSLEER.

In regard to this clone: This same CDR3 is encoded by further DNA sequences in the sample. The chain combines TRBV30 with TRBJ2-7, with 7 bases fitting TRBD1. The trim removed 0 bases at V and 5 bases at J, leaving 1 base unmatched. The CDR3 totals 12 residues. Germline V gene sequence: CDR1 GTSNPN, CDR2 SVGIG (reference sequence). The chain's CDR3 is CAWSVQGNEQYF. CDR3 nucleotide sequence: TGTGCCTGGAGTGTACAGGGGAACGAGCAGTACTTC. Supplemented by reference TRBV30 and TRBJ2-7, the full variable domain reads SQTIHQWPATLVQPVGSPLSLECTVEGTSNPNLYWYRQAAGRGLQLLFYSVGIGQISSEVPQNLSASRPQDRQFILSSKKLLLSDSGFYLCAWSVQGNEQYFGPGTRLTVT.

The chain is built from TRBV19 and TRBJ2-1; a weak D match, TRBD2 (5 bases). Germline CDR1 LNHDA, CDR2 SQIVND (reference sequence). The CDR3 has 13 residues. The CDR3 sequence: CASRLTGVNEQFF. In DNA, the CDR3 is TGTGCGTCAAGGCTGACCGGGGTAAATGAGCAGTTCTTC.